This T cell receptor delta chain is drawn from a study of gamma-delta T cells after stem cell transplantation (dated by TCRdb to the mid-2010s). Library method: RT-PCR. Instrument on record: Illumina MiSeq. TCRdb processed the public reads again with the CATT caller, after which rows with matching DNA were combined. The sample data list over a thousand delta-chain clones, and 1.5% to 2% of these were observed just once. Jointly, the top ten make up around 50% of the sample. This clone was counted only a few times. Its antigen has not been determined. The protein recorded in TCRdb matches a much larger clone and deviates from this DNA's translation at residue 13, suggesting a read error; the protein here is obtained by translating the DNA. The CDR3 covers 19 residues, taking in both the cysteine and the phenylalanine. Only the CDR3 DNA is retained, 57 bases long and in frame from the first base. Germline trimming amounts to 0 bases on V and 0 bases on J, with 9 as the count of junction bases outside the gene matches. CDR1 GEAIGNYY and CDR2 EKD were looked up in the germline V gene.

Rearrangement joined TRDV2 to TRDJ1; TRDD3 fits 13 bases in the junction. This receptor was identified in a human donor. It is not recorded whose cells these are; they may come from a transplant donor. The specimen was gamma-delta T cells. The CDR3: CACDTVSTGGYVYTDKLIF. Read as DNA, the sequence is TGTGCCTGTGACACCGTTAGCACTGGGGGATACGTTTACACCGATAAACTCATCTTT.